The subject of this entry is one T cell receptor beta chain. Its specificity is not known. The data stem from a study of cytomegalovirus exposure and HLA in healthy donors. Germline loops: CDR1 SGHDT, CDR2 YYEEEE. With V trimmed by 3 bases and J by 2 bases, 6 bases remained unmatched. This CDR3 contains 16 residues. Study-wide results and limits: In vitro, a few CMV-associated chains proved specific for CMV antigens.

13 Jbeta primers and 60 Vbeta primers were used for the PCR. Repertoires were generated with immunoSEQ multiplex PCR, while TCRdb's copy carries only in-frame clones and drops some. Among 75,000 to 100,000 clones listed, approximately 73% were seen once. The sequence was collected from a man aged 40-55 years in good health and CMV-seronegative. The specimen was PBMCs. This chain uses TRBV5-6 with TRBJ2-1, with 9 bases lining up with TRBD1. The CDR3 here is CASSWGQGGTYNEQFF. The CDR3 DNA reads TGTGCCAGCAGCTGGGGACAGGGCGGTACCTACAATGAGCAGTTCTTC.